The next 14 T cell receptor beta chains were all read from a single sample in a study of blood T cell repertoires in COVID-19. Clones were read by immunoSEQ multiplex PCR, and TCRdb kept only the in-frame ones, dropping some. This table holds about 150,000 clones, just under 85% found once. The sample was peripheral blood. The receptors were sampled from a woman over 75 with acute or convalescent COVID-19.

V is TRBV10-3 and J is TRBJ1-1; no definite D call. With 1 base removed from V and 1 base from J, the gap between germline ends came to 10 bases. The CDR3 is made up of 15 amino acids. The germline V gene has CDR1 ENHRY and CDR2 SYGVKD. Here the CDR3 reads CAISEFTGRNTEAFF. CDR3 in DNA: TGTGCCATCAGTGAGTTCACGGGGAGGAACACTGAAGCTTTCTTT.

The V and J genes are TRBV18 and TRBJ1-1; 10 bases agree with TRBD1. Trimming cost V 3 bases and J 8 bases; bases outside gene matches: 12. The length of the CDR3 is 16 residues. Germline CDR1 is KGHSH and CDR2 is LQKENI. CDR3 protein: CASSPGQGTGGHEAFF. As DNA, the CDR3 is TGTGCCAGCTCACCGGGACAGGGGACCGGGGGCCACGAAGCTTTCTTT.

V and J are TRBV5-4 and TRBJ1-4; 10 bases align to TRBD1. This CDR3 is 14 amino acids long. Germline CDR1 and CDR2: SGHNT and YYREEE (reference sequence). J lost 7 bases, V lost 4 bases, and 4 bases had no gene match. In DNA, the CDR3 is TGTGCCAGCAGCCAGACAGGGGGCAGTGAAAAACTGTTTTTT. Its translation is CASSQTGGSEKLFF.

This chain joins TRBV5-4 and TRBJ2-2; a weak D match, TRBD2 (6 bases). CDR1 and CDR2 (germline): SGHNT, YYREEE (reference sequence). V dropped 0 bases and J dropped 5 bases, with 11 bases sitting between them. The CDR3 length is 15 residues. As DNA, the CDR3 is TGTGCCAGCAGCTTGGGCGGAGGGGAAACCGGGGAGCTGTTTTTT. Translating gives CASSLGGGETGELFF.

In this sample, this clone turned up a few times. The chain links TRBV5-5 to TRBJ1-5, with D possibly matching TRBD1 (5 bases). With 4 bases removed from V and 0 bases from J, the gap between germline ends came to 11 bases. The CDR3 contains 15 residues. The germline V gene has CDR1 SGHKS and CDR2 YYEKEE (reference sequence). The CDR3 protein is CASSPQEYSNQPQHF. The CDR3 region has the DNA TGTGCCAGCAGCCCACAGGAATATAGCAATCAGCCCCAGCATTTT.

This rearrangement joins TRBV6-5 to TRBJ2-3; 10 nucleotides agree with TRBD1. Germline V CDR1 and CDR2: MNHEY, SVGAGI. This CDR3 spans 14 amino acids. The V and J ends lost 8 bases and 5 bases, in that order; junction bases with no gene match: 7. The CDR3 protein is CASGGQGVQDTQYF. The CDR3 nucleotides read TGTGCCAGCGGAGGACAGGGGGTGCAAGATACGCAGTATTTT.

The chain recombines TRBV5-6 with TRBJ2-3, with D possibly being TRBD1 (5 bases). The CDR3 contains 16 residues. In germline, CDR1 is SGHDT, CDR2 YYEEEE. V lost 4 bases and J lost 0, with 15 bases in between. The CDR3 coding sequence is TGTGCCAGCAGCCTGACAGAGGTTGGTAGCACAGATACGCAGTATTTT. Protein sequence: CASSLTEVGSTDTQYF.

This chain connects TRBV5-6 to TRBJ1-2; 7 positions match TRBD1. The CDR3 sequence is 13 residues long. J gave up 8 bases and V 0 bases, and 4 bases lay outside the gene matches. Per the germline V gene, CDR1 is SGHDT and CDR2 is YYEEEE. For the CDR3, the DNA is TGTGCCAGCAGCTTGGCAGGGGGTTGGGGCTACACCTTC. Its translation: CASSLAGGWGYTF. Full variable domain (remainder filled in from reference TRBV5-6 and TRBJ1-2): DAGVTQSPTHLIKTRGQQVTLRCSPKSGHDTVSWYQQALGQGPQFIFQYYEEEERQRGNFPDRFSGHQFPNYSSELNVNALLLGDSALYLCASSLAGGWGYTFGSGTRLTVV.

This chain connects TRBV2 to TRBJ2-7; TRBD1 is a possible D gene (6 bases). The CDR3 is made up of 13 amino acids. CDR1 SNHLY and CDR2 FYNNEI come from the germline V gene. V was pared by 6 bases and J by 1 base, with 10 bases between. The CDR3 protein is CASRGDTSYEQYF. The CDR3 DNA follows: TGTGCCAGCAGGGGGGACACATCCTACGAGCAGTACTTC.

J is TRBJ1-2 and V is TRBV7-2; D is unclear. There are 13 residues in the CDR3. The germline V and J ends were trimmed by 2 bases and 4 bases, with 8 bases remaining between them. Germline V gives CDR1 SGHTA, CDR2 FQGNSA. Here the CDR3 DNA reads TGTGCCAGCAGCTTATCGCCCAGCTATGGCTACACCTTC. This gives the protein CASSLSPSYGYTF.

The V gene is TRBV19, the J gene TRBJ1-4; weak D call: TRBD1 (5 bases). CDR3 size: 17 residues. Trimming stripped 6 bases from V and 0 bases from J, with 17 bases between. CDR1 LNHDA and CDR2 SQIVND come from the germline V gene (reference sequence). The CDR3 loop is CASRNYRGTATNEKLFF. The CDR3 nucleotides are TGTGCCAGTAGGAATTACAGAGGGACTGCAACTAATGAAAAACTGTTTTTT.

This clone was picked up a small number of times. The V and J genes are TRBV7-3 and TRBJ2-3; D might be TRBD2 (6 bases). This CDR3 contains 15 residues. Deletions cut 5 bases from V and 3 bases from J, with 15 bases between. CDR1 is SGHTA and CDR2 is FQGTGA in the germline V gene. CDR3 coding DNA: TGTGCCAGCAGCCAATCCGGGGGTACGACAGATACGCAGTATTTT. Translating gives CASSQSGGTTDTQYF. The full variable domain, with the rest looked up from reference TRBV7-3 and TRBJ2-3, is GAGVSQTPSNKVTEKGKYVELRCDPISGHTALYWYRQSLGQGPEFLIYFQGTGAADDSGLPNDRFFAVRPEGSVSTLKIQRTERGDSAVYLCASSQSGGTTDTQYFGPGTRLTVL.

This rearrangement joins TRBV16 to TRBJ1-1; TRBD1 matches at 8 bases. Germline V gene data show CDR1 as KGHSY and CDR2 as FQNENV. With V trimmed by 0 bases and J by 2 bases, 2 bases remained unmatched. This CDR3 spans 15 amino acids. CDR3 protein: CASSQSAGGNTEAFF. The CDR3 DNA follows: TGTGCCAGCAGCCAATCGGCAGGGGGCAACACTGAAGCTTTCTTT.

The chain uses TRBV7-9 and TRBJ2-5; unclear D gene. Trimming pared 2 bases from V and 5 bases from J, leaving 15 bases between. The CDR3 has 15 residues. Per the germline V gene, CDR1 is SEHNR and CDR2 is FQNEAQ (reference sequence). CDR3 coding DNA: TGTGCCAGCAGCTTACATAGAGACTCTATGGAGACCCAGTACTTC. Translating gives CASSLHRDSMETQYF.